Detailed here is one T cell receptor (beta chain). This clone's antigen is unknown. The record has no base qualities; no much larger clone is one base away. This sample was included in a study of cytomegalovirus exposure and HLA in healthy donors (dated by TCRdb to between 2016 and 2019). Describing the broader study: A later analysis indicated that the roughly 130 validation repertoires were generated on the platform also employed for the 700 or so repertoires of the first cohort. The study was designed to test whether signatures of past pathogen exposure could be identified by cataloging public T cell receptors. Along with the approximately 670-subject first cohort, a separate validation cohort of roughly 110 different subjects was used. To predict cytomegalovirus infection status, the study combined high-throughput TCR immunosequencing, statistical association of individual TCRs with disease status, and machine learning. The paper's findings and limits, for the study overall: A few of the identified cytomegalovirus-associated TCR beta chains were confirmed in vitro to be specific for cytomegalovirus antigens. The study listed approximately 160 TCR beta chains as associated with cytomegalovirus. Most TCR sequences were seen in very few donors, while some public TCRs were found in many individuals. A later analysis lacked HLA typing for the validation cohort, so it scored co-occurrence in that cohort across all 120 or so repertoires. In both the original and validation cohorts, the classifier was reported to diagnose cytomegalovirus status with high specificity and sensitivity. A later analysis found that TCRs clustered in the first cohort also tended to co-occur in the 95 to 150 validation repertoires, with 90% to 95% of cluster scores above 0. The authors suggested that the approach could potentially be extended to other disease states and immunological phenotypes.

Deletion took 4 bases off V and 0 bases off J, with a span of 9 bases between the germline ends. Looking up the germline V gene (reference sequence) yields CDR1 MNHEY and CDR2 SMNVEV. The CDR3 spans 15 residues, from the cysteine through the phenylalanine. CDR3 DNA only is kept here, 45 bases in frame from base 1. The protocol used for the library was the immunoSEQ multiplex PCR assay. As for the authors' bioinformatics: A statistical classification framework was built to diagnose cytomegalovirus status from the catalog of TCR beta chain sequences. TCRdb obtained this table from immuneACCESS and retained in-frame rearrangements with V and J assigned. These tables miss some clones; where compared with another copy, unresolved V genes account for less than half of the shortfall, and the remainder is unexplained. V, J and clone size reflect that table, while D and trimming were determined from the DNA. The sample contains about 56,000 clones, about 88% of them found a single time. The ten top clones hold about 15% of the sample.

Donors formed part of the validation cohort, which comprised over a hundred subjects and was distinct from the first cohort of several hundred subjects. This sequence uses TRBV27 and TRBJ2-2, and perhaps TRBD1 as D gene, on 5 matching bases. Sequencing was performed on PBMCs. The source of this sequence is a woman between 18 and 29 years old in good health and CMV-seronegative. Here the CDR3 is given as CASSYDRTNTGELFF. DNA sequence: TGTGCCAGCAGTTATGACAGAACGAACACCGGGGAGCTGTTTTTT.